The 7 T cell receptor beta chains below come from one sample, sequenced in a study of T-cell memory formation after mild COVID-19. TCRdb independently ran MiXCR on the 5' RACE reads; one entry per CDR3 protein. The table has a few hundred thousand distinct CDR3 sequences, approximately 16% seen once; the top ten hold around a fifth. Sequences were obtained from PBMCs or a T cell subset sorted from them (not recorded which). These receptors were taken from a man between 18 and 29 years old who had mild COVID-19 (a few samples of this study predate the infection). Cell type and time point are not known.

V is TRBV4-3 and J is TRBJ1-2; the match to TRBD1 covers 8 bases. Trimming removed 4 bases from V and 6 bases from J; junction bases left unmatched: 10. Per germline, CDR1 LGHNA and CDR2 YSLEER. The CDR3 contains 15 residues. The CDR3 spells CASSPKPDRVDGYTF. The CDR3 DNA follows: TGCGCCAGCAGCCCGAAACCGGACAGGGTAGATGGCTACACCTTC.

This clonotype appeared a few times. CDR3 region: CASSQGLAGITDTQYF. The CDR3 DNA reads TGTGCCAGCAGTCAGGGACTAGCGGGAATCACAGATACGCAGTATTTT. The rearrangement joins TRBV27 to TRBJ2-3; 13 nucleotides agree with TRBD2. Germline assignment: CDR1 MNHEY and CDR2 SMNVEV (reference sequence). With 5 bases clipped from V and 2 bases from J, the junction kept 4 bases outside the gene matches. The CDR3 covers 16 residues.

This clonotype turned up a few times. The genes are TRBV4-2 and TRBJ1-1; D is unclear. The CDR3 length is 15 residues. V was pared by 1 base and J by 0 bases, with 9 bases between. The germline CDR1 and CDR2 sequences are LGHNA and YNFKEQ. Written as DNA, the CDR3 is TGTGCCAGCAGCCAAGTACCCGGGCTGAACACTGAAGCTTTCTTT. Translating gives CASSQVPGLNTEAFF.

J is TRBJ2-3 and V is TRBV5-4; 7 nucleotides line up with TRBD2. CDR1 and CDR2 from the germline V gene are SGHNT and YYREEE (reference sequence). V trimming: 9 bases; J trimming: 4 bases; junction bases outside the gene matches: 17. CDR3 size: 16 residues. The CDR3 sequence is CAIGPGGGGVADTQYF. CDR3 in DNA: TGTGCCATCGGGCCTGGTGGGGGGGGAGTGGCAGATACGCAGTATTTT.

This chain connects TRBV7-2 to TRBJ2-1; 7 nucleotides align to TRBD1. CDR3 length equals 12 residues. The V and J ends lost 4 bases and 12 bases, in that order; junction bases with no gene match: 6. The germline V gene has CDR1 SGHTA and CDR2 FQGNSA. The CDR3 DNA sequence: TGTGCCAGCAGCTACAGGGGCACTGGGCAGTTCTTC. This sequence encodes CASSYRGTGQFF.

In this sample, this clonotype turned up a few times. V usage is TRBV7-2 and J usage is TRBJ2-5, with TRBD2 matching 10 bases. The germline gives CDR1 SGHTA, CDR2 FQGNSA. The CDR3 has 16 residues. Germline trimming cut 5 bases from V and 4 bases from J; bases unmatched to any gene: 10. The CDR3 DNA sequence: TGTGCCAGCAGCCCCCGGACTAGCGGATGGGGAGAGACCCAGTACTTC. Translation: CASSPRTSGWGETQYF.

This clonotype was observed once. The V gene is TRBV29-1, the J gene TRBJ2-5; D possibly corresponds to TRBD2 (5 bases). Trimming pared 7 bases from V and 0 bases from J, leaving 18 bases between. This CDR3 has 15 residues. Germline V gene lookup returns CDR1 SQVTM and CDR2 ANQGSEA. CDR3 sequence reads: CSAAQLTGYQETQYF. The CDR3 coding sequence is TGCAGCGCGGCCCAATTAACGGGGTACCAAGAGACCCAGTACTTC.